The next 19 T cell receptor beta chains were all read from a single sample in a study of siplizumab effects on memory and regulatory T cells. Sequencing used immunoSEQ multiplex PCR; TCRdb keeps in-frame clones, though not all of them. The sample records about 82,000 clones, roughly 86% being singletons. Sequenced: Tregs sorted from blood. The source is a human donor in good health.

This chain connects TRBV5-6 to TRBJ1-2; no definite D call. Germline V gives CDR1 SGHDT, CDR2 YYEEEE. The ends were cut back, 1 base at V and 2 bases at J, with 12 bases in the middle. This CDR3 is built from 15 residues. The CDR3 sequence is CASSLSPVINYGYTF. CDR3 bases: TGTGCCAGCAGCTTGTCCCCCGTCATAAACTATGGCTACACCTTC.

The rearrangement joins TRBV7-2 to TRBJ1-2; D might be TRBD1 (5 bases). The germline V gene has CDR1 SGHTA and CDR2 FQGNSA. The CDR3 covers 19 residues. Trimming took 1 base from V and 0 from J, leaving 21 bases between them. For the CDR3, the DNA is TGTGCCAGCAGCTTAGTTGCGTGGCAGGGAGCTTCGTCTAACTATGGCTACACCTTC. It specifies CASSLVAWQGASSNYGYTF. The entire variable domain, with the rest obtained from reference TRBV7-2 and TRBJ1-2, is as follows: GAGVSQSPSNKVTEKGKDVELRCDPISGHTALYWYRQSLGQGLEFLIYFQGNSAPDKSGLPSDRFSAERTGGSVSTLTIQRTQQEDSAVYLCASSLVAWQGASSNYGYTFGSGTRLTVV.

The gene calls are TRBV5-6 and TRBJ2-7; D may be TRBD1 (7 bases). Per the germline V gene, CDR1 is SGHDT and CDR2 is YYEEEE. The CDR3 is 16 amino acids. Trimming cost V 3 bases and J 3 bases, with 19 bases left between them. The DNA for the CDR3 is TGTGCCAGCAGCTGGGGCGGCCAGGGGGGAATCTACGAGCAGTACTTC. This translates into CASSWGGQGGIYEQYF.

Turning to this clone: In the same sample, other DNA sequences code for this CDR3. The chain couples TRBV18 to TRBJ2-3; D uncertain. The V end was cut by 2 bases, the J end by 1 base, with 1 base between. The CDR3 has 12 amino acids. Per the germline V gene, CDR1 is KGHSH and CDR2 is LQKENI. CDR3 in DNA: TGTGCCAGCTCACCAGGCACAGATACGCAGTATTTT. The encoded protein is CASSPGTDTQYF.

This chain connects TRBV9 to TRBJ2-3; D remains ambiguous. V dropped 1 base and J dropped 0 bases, with 6 bases sitting between them. Germline V gene lookup returns CDR1 SGDLS and CDR2 YYNGEE. CDR3 length: 14 amino acids. The CDR3 loop is CASSVSASTDTQYF. CDR3 nucleotide sequence: TGTGCCAGCAGCGTATCGGCTAGCACAGATACGCAGTATTTT. The whole variable domain, remainder taken from reference TRBV9 and TRBJ2-3, is DSGVTQTPKHLITATGQRVTLRCSPRSGDLSVYWYQQSLDQGLQFLIQYYNGEERAKGNILERFSAQQFPDLHSELNLSSLELGDSALYFCASSVSASTDTQYFGPGTRLTVL.

The chain has TRBV10-2 and TRBJ2-1; D possibly corresponds to TRBD1 (5 bases). V lost 0 bases to trimming and J lost 3 bases, with 12 bases between them. Germline V CDR1 and CDR2: WSHSY, SAAADI. There are 16 residues in the CDR3. The CDR3 DNA follows: TGCGCCAGCAGTGAGTCAGACAGTAAGTTCTACAATGAGCAGTTCTTC. It translates to CASSESDSKFYNEQFF.

The chain has TRBV10-2 and TRBJ2-2; a possible D gene is TRBD2 (6 bases). Trimming took 6 bases from V and 13 from J, leaving 12 bases between them. CDR1 and CDR2 from the germline V gene are WSHSY and SAAADI. The CDR3 sequence is 11 residues long. The CDR3 DNA reads as TGCGCCAGCAGGGAGGGATGGGGGCTGTTTTTT. Its protein product is CASREGWGLFF.

By frequency in the sample, this clone is medium-sized (0.01 to 0.1%). CDR3 DNA: TGTGCCAGCATGAGCCAGGGGGCAAGCAATCAGCCCCAGCATTTT. Translation gives CASMSQGASNQPQHF. This chain uses TRBV19 with TRBJ1-5, with 8 nucleotides matching TRBD1. Germline loops: CDR1 LNHDA, CDR2 SQIVND (reference sequence). The CDR3 has 15 amino acids. The V segment lost 9 bases and the J segment 1 base; nucleotides outside the gene matches: 8.

The chain recombines TRBV18 with TRBJ2-2, with TRBD1 matching 8 bases. This CDR3 spans 18 amino acids. CDR1 is KGHSH and CDR2 is LQKENI in the germline V gene. V was clipped by 6 bases and J by 4 bases; unmatched bases: 16. CDR3 sequence reads: CASSTGTGDGKSTGELFF. CDR3 nucleotide sequence: TGTGCCAGCTCCACCGGGACAGGAGATGGGAAGAGCACCGGGGAGCTGTTTTTT.

CDR3 DNA: TGCGCCAGTGGGCGTGGACAGCTTGAAGCTTTCTTT. Its protein product is CASGRGQLEAFF. The chain combines TRBV10-1 with TRBJ1-1; TRBD1 might be the D (6 bases). In germline, CDR1 is WNHNN, CDR2 SYGVQD (reference sequence). The CDR3 runs to 12 residues. V gave up 9 bases and J gave up 7 bases, with 15 bases separating them.

The gene calls are TRBV9 and TRBJ1-1, with D hard to call. The length of the CDR3 is 14 residues. Trimming left V 0 bases short and J 5 bases short, with 11 bases between. Per the germline V gene, CDR1 is SGDLS and CDR2 is YYNGEE. CDR3 amino acids: CASSVAPGLTEAFF. In DNA form, the CDR3 reads TGTGCCAGCAGCGTAGCTCCAGGTCTGACTGAAGCTTTCTTT.

This clone has just one count. This chain links TRBV7-2 with TRBJ1-5, with no clear D. The CDR3 runs to 14 residues. V was trimmed by 3 bases and J by 8 bases, leaving 14 bases between them. The germline gives CDR1 SGHTA, CDR2 FQGNSA. The DNA of the CDR3 is TGTGCCAGCAGCTTTTGGACCCTAACGAAGCCCCAGCATTTT. As protein: CASSFWTLTKPQHF. Complete variable domain (other parts from reference TRBV7-2 and TRBJ1-5): GAGVSQSPSNKVTEKGKDVELRCDPISGHTALYWYRQSLGQGLEFLIYFQGNSAPDKSGLPSDRFSAERTGGSVSTLTIQRTQQEDSAVYLCASSFWTLTKPQHFGDGTRLSIL.

This clone was picked up one time. The chain uses TRBV12-5 and TRBJ1-5; D is uncertain. Trimming removed 0 bases from V and 2 bases from J, with 11 bases in between. The CDR3 loop spans 16 amino acids. Per the germline V gene, CDR1 is LGHNT and CDR2 is FRNRAP. The CDR3 sequence: CASGLVPGVGNQPQHF. The CDR3, as DNA: TGTGCTAGTGGTTTGGTACCCGGGGTCGGCAATCAGCCCCAGCATTTT.

CDR3 region: CASRHRAGVFTIEQYF. The CDR3 nucleotides are TGTGCAAGTCGACACAGAGCGGGGGTCTTCACTATCGAGCAGTACTTC. The chain has TRBV12-2 and TRBJ2-7; the tabulated D call, TRBD2, remains unverified against the DNA. TRBV12-2 is designated a pseudogene. The length of the CDR3 is 16 residues.

The chain is built from TRBV6-5 and TRBJ2-3; D is unresolved. V lost 0 bases, J lost 3 bases, and 7 bases lay in between. This CDR3 comprises 14 residues. In germline, CDR1 is MNHEY, CDR2 SVGAGI. DNA for the CDR3: TGTGCCAGCAGTTACTCGTTAGCAACAGATACGCAGTATTTT. Translated: CASSYSLATDTQYF.

The V and J genes are TRBV20-1 and TRBJ2-7; unclear D gene. Per the germline V gene, CDR1 is DFQATT and CDR2 is SNEGSKA (reference sequence). V was pared by 3 bases and J by 6 bases, with 9 bases between. The CDR3 sequence is 11 residues long. The CDR3 protein is CSASISSEQYF. CDR3 coding DNA: TGCAGTGCTAGTATTAGCTCCGAGCAGTACTTC.

The rearrangement uses TRBV13 and TRBJ2-7; D gene ambiguous. V was cut by 4 bases and J by 2 bases, with 12 bases left in between. The CDR3 is 14 residues long. The germline V gene encodes CDR1 PRHDT and CDR2 FYEKMQ (reference sequence). CDR3 nucleotides: TGTGCCAGCAGCTATGCACCCCCCCCCTACGAGCAGTACTTC. Amino acids: CASSYAPPPYEQYF.

The chain links TRBV9 to TRBJ1-1, with D unresolved. The germline gives CDR1 SGDLS, CDR2 YYNGEE. The CDR3 is made up of 14 amino acids. The germline V and J ends were trimmed by 4 bases and 3 bases, with 13 bases remaining between them. CDR3 region: CASSPRAADTEAFF. The DNA of the CDR3 is TGTGCCAGCAGCCCCCGGGCGGCAGACACTGAAGCTTTCTTT.

This chain uses TRBV9 with TRBJ1-1, with TRBD1 as a possible D gene (6 bases). The V end lost 0 bases, the J end lost 4 bases, and 10 bases lay between the germline ends. The CDR3 extends over 14 amino acids. Germline V gene data show CDR1 as SGDLS and CDR2 as YYNGEE. CDR3: CASSVVGGGTEAFF. CDR3 coding DNA: TGTGCCAGCAGCGTAGTAGGGGGAGGCACTGAAGCTTTCTTT.